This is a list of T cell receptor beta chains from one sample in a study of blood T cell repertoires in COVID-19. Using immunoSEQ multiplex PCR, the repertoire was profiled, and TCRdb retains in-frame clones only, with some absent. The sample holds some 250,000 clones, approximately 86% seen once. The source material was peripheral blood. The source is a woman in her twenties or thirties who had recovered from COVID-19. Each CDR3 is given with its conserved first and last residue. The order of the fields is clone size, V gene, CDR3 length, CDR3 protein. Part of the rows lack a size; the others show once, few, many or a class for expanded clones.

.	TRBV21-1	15	CASSRTGSDNSPLHF
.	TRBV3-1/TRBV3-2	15	CASSQAGGIADTQYF
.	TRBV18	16	CASSPLASGRRQPQHF
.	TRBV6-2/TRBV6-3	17	CASSYDRATSGEETQYF
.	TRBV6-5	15	CASSYGGGAAYEQYF
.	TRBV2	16	CASFADITGGSYGYTF
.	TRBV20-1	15	CSASSVGQGPSGYTF
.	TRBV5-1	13	CASSPEGQGNQYF
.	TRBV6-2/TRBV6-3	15	CASSYTMEVNYGYTF
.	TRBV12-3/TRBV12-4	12	CASRGTVNTIYF
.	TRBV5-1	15	CASSSEGTSGETQYF
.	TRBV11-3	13	CASSQPGTGELFF
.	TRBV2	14	CASTKLMRIDEQFF
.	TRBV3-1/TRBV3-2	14	CASSQTIAGSPLHF
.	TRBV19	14	CASSARLRSTEAFF
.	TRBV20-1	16	CSASSGDPGLRYGYTF
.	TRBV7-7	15	CASSLGLADYNEQFF
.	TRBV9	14	CASSVEGGDSPLHF
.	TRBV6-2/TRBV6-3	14	CASSYSTGGNEQFF
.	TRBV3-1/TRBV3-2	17	CASSQLGQAGVNSPLHF
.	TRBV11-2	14	CASNHGQGGGGYTF
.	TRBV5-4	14	CASSSFSEQETQYF
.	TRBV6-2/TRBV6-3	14	CASSYTAVSYEQYF
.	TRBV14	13	CASSQGGNYGYTF
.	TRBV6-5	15	CASSYFHRGHGELFF
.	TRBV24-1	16	CATSDLRTENTGELFF
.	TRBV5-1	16	CASSLLPGEGLNEQFF
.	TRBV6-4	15	CASSVETGSGDTQYF
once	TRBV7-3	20	CASSPQGGLAGDSGANVLTF
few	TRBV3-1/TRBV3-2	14	CASSRARGTTEAFF
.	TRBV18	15	CASSPPSGQDYEQYF
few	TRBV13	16	CASSLPPGGGAYEQYF
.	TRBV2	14	CASSEGRFQETQYF
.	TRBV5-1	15	CASSLASVQGSPLHF
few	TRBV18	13	CASSPKPLAEQFF
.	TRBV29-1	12	CSGGEANSPLHF
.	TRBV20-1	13	CSASRSGGNEQFF
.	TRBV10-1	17	CASSYRNRGDSGNTIYF
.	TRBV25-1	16	CASSEYSGGASKTQYF
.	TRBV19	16	CASTDRAGSGANVLTF
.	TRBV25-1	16	CASSDSKRGDQETQYF
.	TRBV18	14	CASSPQSTDSEQFF
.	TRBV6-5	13	CASMSRSLGGYTF
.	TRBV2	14	CASSGTGGSYEQYF
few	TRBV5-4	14	CASSLEGGGYGYTF
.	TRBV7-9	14	CASSLAAPKETQYF
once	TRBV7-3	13	CASSSQSTGELFF
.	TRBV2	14	CASVFYKGGSPLHF
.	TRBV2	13	CASSDQPGQGYTF
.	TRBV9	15	CASSEGDTYTGELFF
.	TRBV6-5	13	CASSYSPSYEQYF
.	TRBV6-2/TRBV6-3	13	CASSNDATVEAFF
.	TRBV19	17	CASSIPSGTGNTGELFF
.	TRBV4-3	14	CASSQETGEDTQYF
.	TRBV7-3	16	CASSLRPAATNEKLFF
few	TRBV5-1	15	CASSVLAMSSYEQYF
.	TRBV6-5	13	CASSYVSGETQYF
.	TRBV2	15	CASRGTGPSNQPQHF
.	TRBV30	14	CAWGAGDGDQPQHF